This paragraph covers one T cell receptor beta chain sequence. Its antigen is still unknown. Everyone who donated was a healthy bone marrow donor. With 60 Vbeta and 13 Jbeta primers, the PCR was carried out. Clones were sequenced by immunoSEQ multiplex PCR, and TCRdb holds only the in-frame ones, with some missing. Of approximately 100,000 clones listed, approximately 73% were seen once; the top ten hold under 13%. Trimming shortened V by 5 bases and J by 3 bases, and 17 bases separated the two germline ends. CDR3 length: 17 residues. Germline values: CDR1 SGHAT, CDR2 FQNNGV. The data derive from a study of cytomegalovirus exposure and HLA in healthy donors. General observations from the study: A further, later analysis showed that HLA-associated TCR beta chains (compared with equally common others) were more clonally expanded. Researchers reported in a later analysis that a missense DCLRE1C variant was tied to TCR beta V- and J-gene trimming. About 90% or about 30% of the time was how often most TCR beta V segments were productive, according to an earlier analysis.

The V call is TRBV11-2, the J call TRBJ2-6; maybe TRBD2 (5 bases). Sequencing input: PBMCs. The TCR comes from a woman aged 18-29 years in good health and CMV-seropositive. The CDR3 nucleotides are TGTGCCAGCAGCCCCGGGAAATTGGGAGATGGGGCCAACGTCCTGACTTTC. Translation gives CASSPGKLGDGANVLTF.